This T cell receptor (beta chain) comes out of a study of blood T cell repertoires in COVID-19. On the study more broadly: The samples span acute and convalescent COVID-19 from the United States, Italy and Spain. T cells, B-cell-depleted T cells, or PBMCs provided the cDNA or gDNA that served as material.

Trimming took off 5 bases at V and 2 bases at J, with 13 bases between the two ends. There are 15 residues in the CDR3. CDR1 is SGHVS and CDR2 is FQNEAQ in the germline V gene. Authors' analysis steps: Counts of nucleated cells, estimated from reference gene primer amplification, were obtained. The table came from immunoSEQ multiplex PCR; TCRdb's copy has only in-frame clones and leaves some out. Clonal size and the V and J genes are those of that table, whereas D and trimming came from the DNA. The table records 150,000 to 200,000 clones, approximately 85% of them present only once. The sequence was obtained from a man aged 60-69 years who had recovered from COVID-19. The sample was peripheral blood. The J gene is TRBJ1-5, the V gene TRBV7-8; no firm D call. CDR3 residues: CASSVVFSGNQPQHF. In DNA, the CDR3 is TGTGCCAGCAGCGTCGTTTTCTCAGGCAATCAGCCCCAGCATTTT.